This T cell receptor (beta chain) was profiled in a study of CXCR3-negative and CXCR3-positive naive CD8 T cells. Study-wide results and caveats: Researchers report CXCR3 expression partially decreased after cryopreservation, with fresh PBMCs used in most assays. TCR interaction strength was inferred from TRB CDR3 physicochemistry, as CD5 matched across naive subsets.

This CDR3 region has 15 residues. In the case of this clonotype: Its target is not known.

UMI-labeled 5' RACE TRB cDNA libraries were prepared from the cells. TCRdb reprocessed the 5' RACE reads and stores each CDR3 protein as one record, lacking DNA. The sample data list some 61,000 distinct CDR3 sequences. The source is a human donor in good health. Some clones in this sample may be carry-over from other donors' samples. The chain has TRBV12-3 or TRBV12-4 and TRBJ2-1; TCRdb lists TRBD1, though no DNA is available to test this call. Sequenced: naive CXCR3- CD8+ T cells from blood. Subset noted: CD45RO-CCR7+CD27+CD95- naive CD8+ T cells lacking CXCR3 (TNR3-). The CDR3 reads CASSRPGTGDNEQFF.